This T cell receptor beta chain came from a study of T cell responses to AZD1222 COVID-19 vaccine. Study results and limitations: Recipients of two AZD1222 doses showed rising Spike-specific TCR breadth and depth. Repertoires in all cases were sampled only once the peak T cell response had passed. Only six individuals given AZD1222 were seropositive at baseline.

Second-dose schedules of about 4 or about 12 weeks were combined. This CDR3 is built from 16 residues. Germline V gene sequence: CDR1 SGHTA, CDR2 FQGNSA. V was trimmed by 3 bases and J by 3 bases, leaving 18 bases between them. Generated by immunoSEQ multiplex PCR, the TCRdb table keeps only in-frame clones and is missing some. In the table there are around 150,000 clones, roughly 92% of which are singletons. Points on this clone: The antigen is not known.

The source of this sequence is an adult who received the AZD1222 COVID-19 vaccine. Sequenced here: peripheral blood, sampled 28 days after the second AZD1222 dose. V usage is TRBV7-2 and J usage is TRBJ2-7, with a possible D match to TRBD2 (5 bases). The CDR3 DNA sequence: TGTGCCAGCAGCTTTAGGGCTAGCCCCAGTGTCTACGAGCAGTACTTC. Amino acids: CASSFRASPSVYEQYF.